This record concerns one TCR beta chain sequence. Its antigen remains unknown. A read error may account for a junction end that differs from germline. CDR3 size: 13 residues. The germline V gene encodes CDR1 SQVTM and CDR2 ANQGSEA. A modified ARM-PCR protocol with three rounds of nested PCR amplified TCRbeta. Using its own MiXCR run on the multiplex PCR reads, TCRdb lists one record per CDR3 protein. The data hold 91,000 or so distinct CDR3 sequences, with about 66% observed a single time. This record comes from a study of tumor and adjacent non-tumor tissue in lung cancer. The overall study: Around 4.4 million productive TCRbeta reads were obtained per sample on average. Study-level findings and limits: Tumor TCR diversity, when higher, was linked to shorter survival.

This sample's RNA came from whole unsorted tissue. This sequence joins TRBV29-1 and TRBJ1-4; D is unresolved. The source of this sequence is a man between 60 and 75 years old with non-small cell lung cancer. Sequencing was carried out using lung tumor tissue. CDR3 nucleotide sequence: TGTAGCTGCGGAGTCGGGGTTAATGAAAAACTGTTTTTT. It encodes CSCGVGVNEKLFF. Filled out from reference TRBV29-1 and TRBJ1-4, the complete variable domain reads SAVISQKPSRDICQRGTSLTIQCQVDSQVTMMFWYRQQPGQSLTLIATANQGSEATYESGFVIDKFPISRPNLTFSTLTVSNMSPEDSSIYLCSCGVGVNEKLFFGSGTQLSVL.